This T cell receptor beta chain came from a study of blood T cell repertoires in COVID-19. Turning to the study itself: Acute and convalescent COVID-19 specimens originated in the United States, Italy and Spain. Sources were T cells, B-cell-depleted T cells, or PBMCs; the material itself was cDNA or gDNA.

TCRdb keeps only in-frame clones here, not all; method: immunoSEQ multiplex PCR. The profile shows 150,000 to 200,000 clones, approximately 85% of them singletons. This clone was seen a handful of times. V lost 2 bases to trimming and J lost 8 bases; unmatched junction nucleotides: 7. The CDR3 spans 14 residues. Looked up from germline, CDR1 is SGHRS and CDR2 is YFSETQ. The chain has TRBV5-1 and TRBJ1-5; TRBD1 aligns across 7 bases. The specimen sequenced was peripheral blood. The clonotype was recovered from a woman aged 55 to 70 with acute or convalescent COVID-19. CDR3 amino acids: CASSFTGDREPQHF. In nucleotides, the CDR3 is TGCGCCAGCAGCTTTACAGGGGACCGGGAGCCCCAGCATTTT.